The 17 T cell receptor beta chains below all came from one sample that was sequenced in a study of blood T cell repertoires in COVID-19. Sequenced by immunoSEQ multiplex PCR; TCRdb stores in-frame clones only, minus some. Of 260,000 or so clones in the sample, 88% were seen once. What was sequenced was peripheral blood. All receptors derive from a man aged 18 to 30 with active or convalescent COVID-19.

The chain recombines TRBV7-2 with TRBJ1-2, with 9 bases lining up with TRBD1. The CDR3 has 17 amino acids. Germline CDR1 and CDR2: SGHTA and FQGNSA. The J segment lost 4 bases and the V segment lost 5 bases, leaving 14 bases of the junction unmatched. The CDR3 reads CASSVGPPGQGVYGYTF. CDR3 bases: TGTGCCAGCAGCGTAGGGCCTCCGGGACAGGGAGTCTATGGCTACACCTTC.

Here the CDR3 reads CASSSPRTESNYGYTF. CDR3 bases: TGCGCCAGCAGTTCGCCAAGGACAGAATCTAACTATGGCTACACCTTC. This chain links TRBV5-1 with TRBJ1-2, with D possibly TRBD1 on 6 matching bases. Germline CDR1 and CDR2: SGHRS and YFSETQ. The CDR3 extends over 16 amino acids. Trimming stripped 5 bases from V and 0 bases from J, with 17 bases between.

The chain joins TRBV5-4 to TRBJ2-1; 13 bases match TRBD2. This CDR3 contains 16 residues. Germline V gene lookup returns CDR1 SGHNT and CDR2 YYREEE (reference sequence). J was trimmed by 4 bases and V by 4 bases; bases with no gene match: 5. The CDR3 loop is CASSVSLAGGYNEQFF. The DNA of the CDR3 is TGTGCCAGCAGCGTGTCACTAGCGGGGGGGTACAATGAGCAGTTCTTC.

The CDR3 coding sequence is TGCGCCAGCAGCTTGGGGGGACAGGGGTACGAGCAGTACTTC. Translated: CASSLGGQGYEQYF. The chain employs TRBV5-1 and TRBJ2-7, with TRBD1 matching 10 bases. The CDR3 is 14 amino acids. Looked up from germline, CDR1 is SGHRS and CDR2 is YFSETQ. V was clipped by 0 bases and J by 4 bases; unmatched bases: 1.

This clone was counted once. V gene TRBV4-3 combines with J gene TRBJ2-1; 8 positions agree with TRBD2. Germline V lookup: CDR1 LGHNA, CDR2 YSLEER. This CDR3 spans 13 amino acids. The trim removed 4 bases at V and 7 bases at J, leaving 3 bases unmatched. The CDR3 here is CASSRGGRNEQFF. Here the CDR3 DNA reads TGCGCCAGCAGCCGCGGGGGGCGGAATGAGCAGTTCTTC.

The chain combines TRBV19 with TRBJ1-1, with D maybe TRBD1 (5 bases). Deletions cut 7 bases from V and 3 bases from J, with 15 bases between. The CDR3 length is 14 residues. Germline assignment: CDR1 LNHDA and CDR2 SQIVND (reference sequence). The CDR3 sequence: CASISRGTDTEAFF. The CDR3, as DNA: TGTGCCAGTATCTCAAGAGGGACTGACACTGAAGCTTTCTTT.

As concerns this clone: Since no conserved phenylalanine or tryptophan closes the CDR3, a read error is the likely cause. Because the CDR3's place on the DNA is in doubt, the DNA is left out and the CDR3 is given as listed by TCRdb. The V gene is TRBV12-3 or TRBV12-4, the J gene TRBJ1-1; the DNA was not used to check the table's D call, TRBD1. The CDR3 is 12 amino acids long, termini counted. This chain's CDR3 is CASSHTSTGYSL.

About this clone: This sample includes further DNA sequences coding for the same CDR3. V gene TRBV7-9 combines with J gene TRBJ1-1; D call uncertain. CDR1 and CDR2 (germline): SEHNR, FQNEAQ (reference sequence). There are 13 residues in the CDR3. V shed 2 bases and J shed 0 bases, with 4 bases lying between them. The DNA for the CDR3 is TGTGCCAGCAGCTTACAAATGAACACTGAAGCTTTCTTT. Translating it yields CASSLQMNTEAFF.

This clone has just one count. V is TRBV10-3 and J is TRBJ2-1, with TRBD2 identical over 14 bases. CDR3 length: 21 amino acids. Germline V gene sequence: CDR1 ENHRY, CDR2 SYGVKD. V lost 8 bases to trimming and J lost 0 bases; unmatched junction nucleotides: 18. The CDR3 sequence: CAISGRTTGLAGEASYNEQFF. CDR3 sequence (DNA): TGTGCCATCTCGGGCAGGACAACGGGACTAGCGGGGGAGGCCTCCTACAATGAGCAGTTCTTC.

This clone was observed a few times. The genes are TRBV12-3 or TRBV12-4 and TRBJ1-6; D is possibly TRBD1 (6 bases). V lost 3 bases and J 7 bases, leaving 7 bases between the germline ends. The CDR3 contains 13 residues. The CDR3 loop is CASSLGQNSPLHF. The CDR3 bases are TGTGCCAGCAGTTTGGGACAAAATTCACCCCTCCACTTT.

The J gene is TRBJ1-1, the V gene TRBV5-1; D is ambiguous. The CDR3 sequence is 17 residues long. V shed 0 bases and J shed 3 bases, with 18 bases lying between them. The germline CDR1 and CDR2 sequences are SGHRS and YFSETQ. CDR3: CASSLEAVGSPYTEAFF. The DNA of the CDR3 is TGCGCCAGCAGCTTGGAAGCGGTAGGGTCCCCATACACTGAAGCTTTCTTT.

The chain couples TRBV5-1 to TRBJ2-1; 12 nucleotides agree with TRBD2. J lost 2 bases, V lost 4 bases, and 4 bases had no gene match. The CDR3 totals 16 residues. Germline CDR1 is SGHRS and CDR2 is YFSETQ. CDR3 DNA sequence: TGCGCCAGCAGCCGGACTAGCGGGGCGACCTACAATGAGCAGTTCTTC. The encoded protein is CASSRTSGATYNEQFF.

This sequence joins TRBV6-1 and TRBJ1-4; 8 bases are a match to TRBD1. The germline gives CDR1 MNHNS, CDR2 SASEGT. The trim removed 2 bases at V and 8 bases at J, leaving 10 bases unmatched. The CDR3 consists of 16 residues. DNA of the CDR3: TGTGCCAGCAGTGAAACCGCCAGGGGGCCTGGGGAAAAACTGTTTTTT. It is translated as CASSETARGPGEKLFF.

V is TRBV4-1 and J is TRBJ2-7; possible D gene TRBD2, 7 bases. V lost 0 bases and J lost 3, with 9 bases in between. Germline CDR1 MGHRA, CDR2 YSYEKL. CDR3 length equals 14 residues. The CDR3 region has the DNA TGCGCCAGCAGCCAAGATAGGGGGGGCTACGAGCAGTACTTC. Amino acids: CASSQDRGGYEQYF.

This clone was detected once. The chain recombines TRBV7-9 with TRBJ2-7, with 15 nucleotides matching TRBD2. The CDR3 runs to 14 residues. Germline V gene lookup returns CDR1 SEHNR and CDR2 FQNEAQ (reference sequence). The V segment lost 8 bases and the J segment 7 bases; nucleotides outside the gene matches: 6. The CDR3 sequence: CASDLGTSGGEQYF. CDR3 nucleotides: TGTGCCAGCGACCTTGGGACTAGCGGGGGGGAGCAGTACTTC.

This chain joins TRBV19 and TRBJ1-1, with D possibly matching TRBD1 (6 bases). V lost 5 bases and J 6 bases, leaving 16 bases between the germline ends. In germline, CDR1 is LNHDA, CDR2 SQIVND (reference sequence). The CDR3 totals 14 residues. CDR3 amino acids: CASSLQGRASEAFF. As DNA, the CDR3 is TGTGCCAGTAGTTTACAGGGACGGGCGTCTGAAGCTTTCTTT.

This rearrangement joins TRBV6-5 to TRBJ2-7, with TRBD2 matching over 12 bases. The V and J ends lost 4 bases and 0 bases, in that order; junction bases with no gene match: 1. CDR1 and CDR2 (germline): MNHEY, SVGAGI. CDR3 length equals 15 residues. CDR3 residues: CASSSLAGGSYEQYF. The CDR3 DNA reads TGTGCCAGCAGTTCACTAGCGGGGGGCTCCTACGAGCAGTACTTC.